The 30 T cell receptor beta chains presented below share a single source sample, sequenced in a study of technical replicates of blood from a handful of donors. The data were produced by immunoSEQ multiplex PCR, yet TCRdb's version contains in-frame clones alone and is incomplete. Here the sample spans almost 90,000 clones, about 94% being singletons. Sequenced sample: T cells isolated from PBMCs. These receptors were collected from a human donor in good health.

CDR3 sequence: CATSRDWIAGGPGNIQYF. The CDR3 DNA sequence: TGTGCCACCAGCAGAGATTGGATAGCGGGGGGCCCCGGGAACATTCAGTACTTC. The V call is TRBV15, the J call TRBJ2-4; 10 bases fit TRBD2. The CDR3 spans 18 residues. V shed 0 bases, J shed 7 bases, and the junction held 12 bases outside the gene matches. CDR1 and CDR2 from the germline V gene are LNHNV and YYDKDF (reference sequence).

The J gene is TRBJ1-1, the V gene TRBV19, with D tentatively TRBD1 (6 bases). Trimming pared 7 bases from V and 10 bases from J, leaving 16 bases between. Germline CDR1 is LNHDA and CDR2 is SQIVND (reference sequence). The CDR3 is 12 amino acids. CDR3 in amino acids: CASIDRRHGAFF. CDR3 sequence (DNA): TGTGCCAGTATAGACAGGAGACACGGAGCTTTCTTT.

The chain has TRBV5-1 and TRBJ1-1; maybe TRBD1 (5 bases). CDR3 length equals 14 residues. The germline gives CDR1 SGHRS, CDR2 YFSETQ. V lost 7 bases and J lost 3, with 16 bases in between. The CDR3 protein is CASAKMTVDTEAFF. The DNA for the CDR3 is TGCGCCAGCGCTAAAATGACAGTCGACACTGAAGCTTTCTTT.

This chain joins TRBV28 and TRBJ1-5; D is possibly TRBD1 (6 bases). The CDR3 runs 15 residues. CDR1 MDHEN and CDR2 SYDVKM come from the germline V gene. V shed 6 bases and J shed 0 bases, with 12 bases lying between them. The CDR3 region has the DNA TGTGCCAGCAGCTCTACAGGGTCTAGCAATCAGCCCCAGCATTTT. This gives the protein CASSSTGSSNQPQHF. The whole variable domain, remainder taken from reference TRBV28 and TRBJ1-5, is DVKVTQSSRYLVKRTGEKVFLECVQDMDHENMFWYRQDPGLGLRLIYFSYDVKMKEKGDIPEGYSVSREKKERFSLILESASTNQTSMYLCASSSTGSSNQPQHFGDGTRLSIL.

The genes are TRBV28 and TRBJ2-1; 8 nucleotides line up with TRBD2. The CDR3 length is 16 residues. Germline V gene sequence: CDR1 MDHEN, CDR2 SYDVKM. The ends lost 6 bases at V and 2 bases at J; junction bases unmatched: 9. CDR3 amino acids: CASSGIAGRTYNEQFF. The CDR3, as DNA: TGTGCCAGCAGCGGTATAGCGGGAAGGACCTACAATGAGCAGTTCTTC.

This chain uses TRBV2 with TRBJ1-3; 8 bases line up with TRBD1. CDR1 and CDR2 from the germline V gene are SNHLY and FYNNEI. After removal of 6 bases from V and 2 bases from J, the junction contained 3 bases not matched to a gene. This CDR3 is 14 amino acids long. In DNA, the CDR3 is TGTGCCAGCAGGGGACAGGAAACTGGAAACACCATATATTTT. It translates to CASRGQETGNTIYF.

The rearrangement uses TRBV5-4 and TRBJ2-7, with 7 bases that match TRBD2. This CDR3 is built from 15 residues. V lost 3 bases, J lost 5 bases, and 11 bases stayed unmatched. Germline CDR1 SGHNT, CDR2 YYREEE (reference sequence). Here the CDR3 DNA reads TGTGCCAGCAGCTCCGGCGGGGGTTCGTCCAACGAGCAGTACTTC. Amino acids: CASSSGGGSSNEQYF.

The V call is TRBV19, the J call TRBJ2-1; a weak D match, TRBD2 (6 bases). Germline V gene sequence: CDR1 LNHDA, CDR2 SQIVND (reference sequence). This CDR3 comprises 15 residues. The ends were cut back, 10 bases at V and 6 bases at J, with 22 bases in the middle. The CDR3 DNA is TGTGCCACTGACAGTGGGGGGAGGAGGTCCAATGAGCAGTTCTTC. Its protein product is CATDSGGRRSNEQFF.

The CDR3 DNA is TGTGCCAGCAGCTTGGGACGGGAGGTGGATGATGAGCAGTTCTTC. Its translation: CASSLGREVDDEQFF. The chain couples TRBV5-4 to TRBJ2-1, with 7 nucleotides matching TRBD2. This CDR3 is built from 15 residues. Germline V gene data show CDR1 as SGHNT and CDR2 as YYREEE (reference sequence). Trimming at V came to 0 bases and at J to 8 bases, leaving 8 bases not matched to a gene.

This clone came up once. The J gene is TRBJ2-1, the V gene TRBV5-4; tentatively, D is TRBD2 (7 bases). Trimming cost V 1 base and J 10 bases, with 18 bases left between them. Looked up from germline, CDR1 is SGHNT and CDR2 is YYREEE (reference sequence). The CDR3 is 15 residues long. The CDR3 coding sequence is TGTGCCAGCAGCTTGTCCGGGGGGCTACATTTGGAGCAGTTCTTC. Amino acids: CASSLSGGLHLEQFF.

The chain is built from TRBV5-6 and TRBJ2-2, with TRBD2 identical over 7 bases. Germline trimming cut 5 bases from V and 3 bases from J; bases unmatched to any gene: 4. Germline V gene lookup returns CDR1 SGHDT and CDR2 YYEEEE. CDR3 length equals 14 residues. CDR3 DNA sequence: TGTGCCAGCAGGTTGACTAGCTACACCGGGGAGCTGTTTTTT. Its translation is CASRLTSYTGELFF.

This clone is a singleton in its sample. The chain is built from TRBV20-1 and TRBJ2-5, with D maybe TRBD2 (5 bases). V dropped 6 bases and J dropped 3 bases, with 5 bases sitting between them. Germline assignment: CDR1 DFQATT and CDR2 SNEGSKA (reference sequence). The CDR3 length is 10 residues. The DNA of the CDR3 is TGCAGTGCGGAGGAAGAGACCCAGTACTTC. Its translation: CSAEEETQYF.

This chain joins TRBV28 and TRBJ2-3; D possibly corresponds to TRBD1 (5 bases). The V gene lost 10 bases and the J gene lost 1 base, with 21 bases spanning the gap. The CDR3 loop spans 16 amino acids. Germline lookup yields CDR1 MDHEN and CDR2 SYDVKM. The CDR3 sequence: CATTPKGFGRTDTQYF. The CDR3 bases are TGTGCCACCACACCCAAGGGGTTTGGGCGCACAGATACGCAGTATTTT.

A few counts support this clone. This chain links TRBV2 with TRBJ2-1, with 9 nucleotides matching TRBD1. This CDR3 is built from 13 residues. Germline CDR1 reads SNHLY; CDR2 reads FYNNEI. Trimming at V came to 10 bases and at J to 4 bases, leaving 5 bases not matched to a gene. Here the CDR3 DNA reads TGTGCCACGGACAGGGGCTCTTACAATGAGCAGTTCTTC. It is translated as CATDRGSYNEQFF.

This chain connects TRBV11-2 to TRBJ2-7; D not certain. Germline V gene lookup returns CDR1 SGHAT and CDR2 FQNNGV. The V and J ends lost 1 base and 0 bases respectively, with 16 bases between them. The CDR3 has 17 residues. The CDR3: CASSLGAAQILSYEQYF. CDR3 nucleotide sequence: TGTGCCAGCAGCTTAGGCGCCGCACAGATTCTCTCCTACGAGCAGTACTTC.

This clone was seen a single time. The rearrangement links TRBV30 to TRBJ2-1; 9 nucleotides line up with TRBD2. V trimming: 4 bases; J trimming: 6 bases; junction bases outside the gene matches: 10. The length of the CDR3 is 15 residues. Looked up from germline, CDR1 is GTSNPN and CDR2 is SVGIG (reference sequence). The CDR3 sequence is CAWNSLAGGTNEQFF. DNA for the CDR3: TGTGCCTGGAACTCCCTGGCGGGGGGGACCAATGAGCAGTTCTTC.

The chain recombines TRBV5-4 with TRBJ1-2; no definite D call. Germline V gene data show CDR1 as SGHNT and CDR2 as YYREEE (reference sequence). V shed 0 bases and J shed 3 bases, with 15 bases lying between them. The CDR3 spans 16 residues. CDR3 residues: CASSLALQAADYGYTF. For the CDR3, the DNA is TGTGCCAGCAGCTTGGCTCTCCAGGCCGCAGACTATGGCTACACCTTC.

The V call is TRBV5-6, the J call TRBJ2-2, with a weak D call TRBD1 (6 bases). The germline V gene has CDR1 SGHDT and CDR2 YYEEEE. The CDR3 is made up of 12 amino acids. Trimming cost V 4 bases and J 13 bases, with 14 bases left between them. The CDR3 DNA is TGTGCCAGCAGCCCAGGGGTCAGGCCGCTGTTTTTT. Translating it yields CASSPGVRPLFF.

The V and J genes are TRBV5-1 and TRBJ2-7; 8 positions agree with TRBD2. Trimming at V came to 1 base and at J to 2 bases, leaving 2 bases not matched to a gene. This CDR3 region has 14 residues. Germline V lookup: CDR1 SGHRS, CDR2 YFSETQ. CDR3 residues: CASSLTSGAYEQYF. The DNA for the CDR3 is TGCGCCAGCAGCTTGACTAGCGGCGCCTACGAGCAGTACTTC.

This sequence joins TRBV27 and TRBJ1-1; unclear D gene. Germline V gene sequence: CDR1 MNHEY, CDR2 SMNVEV (reference sequence). There are 15 residues in the CDR3. Deletions cut 8 bases from V and 10 bases from J, with 26 bases between. This chain's CDR3 is CASYSPGTSLSGAFF. The CDR3 nucleotides read TGTGCCAGCTACTCCCCGGGAACATCTCTAAGTGGAGCTTTCTTT.

J is TRBJ1-2 and V is TRBV19; unclear D gene. The CDR3 has 14 residues. Germline V CDR1 and CDR2: LNHDA, SQIVND (reference sequence). Trimming removed 3 bases at V and 7 bases at J, with 15 bases between. As DNA, the CDR3 is TGTGCCAGTAGTATTACCCAAGGGAGGGTTGGCTACACCTTC. It translates to CASSITQGRVGYTF.

The V and J genes are TRBV27 and TRBJ1-1; unclear D gene. Germline CDR1 reads MNHEY; CDR2 reads SMNVEV (reference sequence). V lost 2 bases to trimming and J lost 1 base, with 5 bases between them. The CDR3 runs to 13 residues. The CDR3 region has the DNA TGTGCCAGCAGTTTAGGGCAGAACACTGAAGCTTTCTTT. This encodes CASSLGQNTEAFF.

This chain joins TRBV6-1 and TRBJ2-2; 7 nucleotides line up with TRBD1. CDR3 size: 15 residues. V shed 5 bases, J shed 0 bases, and the junction held 3 bases outside the gene matches. The V gene's germline CDR1 is MNHNS and CDR2 SASEGT. The CDR3 DNA follows: TGTGCCAGCAGTTGGACAGGATCGAACACCGGGGAGCTGTTTTTT. Amino acids: CASSWTGSNTGELFF.

The chain employs TRBV14 and TRBJ1-1, with 7 bases identical to TRBD1. Trimming took 5 bases from V and 5 from J; bases not matched to a gene: 8. This CDR3 is 14 amino acids long. Germline assignment: CDR1 SGHDN and CDR2 FVKESK. The CDR3 DNA reads TGTGCCAGCAGCTTACAGTCACAGGGGACTGAAGCTTTCTTT. It specifies CASSLQSQGTEAFF.

The chain combines TRBV5-6 with TRBJ1-2; 8 bases align to TRBD1. The V and J ends lost 3 bases and 7 bases, in that order; junction bases with no gene match: 5. Germline CDR1 and CDR2: SGHDT and YYEEEE. The CDR3 is 13 amino acids. CDR3 region: CASSYQQGGGYTF. Written as DNA, the CDR3 is TGTGCCAGCAGCTACCAACAGGGGGGTGGCTACACCTTC.

The chain links TRBV29-1 to TRBJ2-3, with unresolved D. This CDR3 has 15 residues. CDR1 is SQVTM and CDR2 is ANQGSEA in the germline V gene. V was pared by 4 bases and J by 3 bases, with 17 bases between. DNA of the CDR3: TGCAGCGTTGTTCGGGTTGACCCCCAGACAGATACGCAGTATTTT. The encoded protein is CSVVRVDPQTDTQYF.

This sequence joins TRBV6-1 and TRBJ2-1; the match to TRBD2 covers 9 bases. Germline CDR1 MNHNS, CDR2 SASEGT. J was trimmed by 7 bases and V by 6 bases; bases with no gene match: 10. This CDR3 spans 15 amino acids. For the CDR3, the DNA is TGTGCCAGCAGAGGGCGGGAGGGCCGGGGAAATGAGCAGTTCTTC. This sequence encodes CASRGREGRGNEQFF.

DNA of the CDR3: TGCGCCAGCAGCCAAGGCACTCCCAGGGGGGCCAGGGGAAACACCATATATTTT. Translation: CASSQGTPRGARGNTIYF. The chain links TRBV4-1 to TRBJ1-3, with 7 positions matching TRBD1. The germline V gene encodes CDR1 MGHRA and CDR2 YSYEKL. CDR3 size: 18 residues. V lost 1 base to trimming and J lost 4 bases; unmatched junction nucleotides: 13.

The CDR3 bases are TGCGCCAGCAGCTTGACTAAAAATGAAAAACTGTTTTTT. It is translated as CASSLTKNEKLFF. The chain carries TRBV5-1 and TRBJ1-4; D gene unclear. The germline V gene has CDR1 SGHRS and CDR2 YFSETQ. The V end was cut by 1 base, the J end by 5 bases, with 6 bases between. The CDR3 totals 13 residues.

The chain carries TRBV28 and TRBJ1-2, with unresolved D. Germline-derived CDR1 and CDR2 are MDHEN and SYDVKM. Deletions cut 4 bases from V and 7 bases from J, with 13 bases between. The CDR3 spans 13 residues. CDR3 nucleotide sequence: TGTGCCAGCAGTTATAGAGAGGGTAGTGGCTACACCTTC. It codes for CASSYREGSGYTF.